This T cell receptor beta chain was sequenced for a study of T cell repertoires in cytomegalovirus infection. Study-wide background: Through public TCR beta signatures, both CMV infection and matching HLA type were indicated. Findings of the study overall: Public TCR beta family frequency separated CMV-and-HLA carriers, including in an independent cohort. Dominating the ex vivo response were TCR beta clonotypes that were CMV-specific and HLA-C-restricted.

TCRdb re-analysed the reads in MiXCR, keeping a single row per CDR3 protein. The sample includes about 76,000 distinct CDR3 sequences, around 3.4% of them seen just once. This clonotype has ten or more counts. The antigen remains undetermined. V gave up 5 bases and J gave up 4 bases; unmatched junction bases: 5. The CDR3 has 14 amino acids. Germline CDR1 and CDR2: SEHNR and FQNEAQ (reference sequence). The chain couples TRBV7-9 to TRBJ1-1; 9 bases are a match to TRBD1. Input material: PBMCs. This TCR was sampled from a human donor in good health (CMV status not recorded). Some clones in this sample may be carry-over from other donors' samples. CDR3 nucleotide sequence: TGTGCCAGCAGCCGCCGGGACAGGGTCACTGAAGCTTTCTTT. It encodes CASSRRDRVTEAFF.